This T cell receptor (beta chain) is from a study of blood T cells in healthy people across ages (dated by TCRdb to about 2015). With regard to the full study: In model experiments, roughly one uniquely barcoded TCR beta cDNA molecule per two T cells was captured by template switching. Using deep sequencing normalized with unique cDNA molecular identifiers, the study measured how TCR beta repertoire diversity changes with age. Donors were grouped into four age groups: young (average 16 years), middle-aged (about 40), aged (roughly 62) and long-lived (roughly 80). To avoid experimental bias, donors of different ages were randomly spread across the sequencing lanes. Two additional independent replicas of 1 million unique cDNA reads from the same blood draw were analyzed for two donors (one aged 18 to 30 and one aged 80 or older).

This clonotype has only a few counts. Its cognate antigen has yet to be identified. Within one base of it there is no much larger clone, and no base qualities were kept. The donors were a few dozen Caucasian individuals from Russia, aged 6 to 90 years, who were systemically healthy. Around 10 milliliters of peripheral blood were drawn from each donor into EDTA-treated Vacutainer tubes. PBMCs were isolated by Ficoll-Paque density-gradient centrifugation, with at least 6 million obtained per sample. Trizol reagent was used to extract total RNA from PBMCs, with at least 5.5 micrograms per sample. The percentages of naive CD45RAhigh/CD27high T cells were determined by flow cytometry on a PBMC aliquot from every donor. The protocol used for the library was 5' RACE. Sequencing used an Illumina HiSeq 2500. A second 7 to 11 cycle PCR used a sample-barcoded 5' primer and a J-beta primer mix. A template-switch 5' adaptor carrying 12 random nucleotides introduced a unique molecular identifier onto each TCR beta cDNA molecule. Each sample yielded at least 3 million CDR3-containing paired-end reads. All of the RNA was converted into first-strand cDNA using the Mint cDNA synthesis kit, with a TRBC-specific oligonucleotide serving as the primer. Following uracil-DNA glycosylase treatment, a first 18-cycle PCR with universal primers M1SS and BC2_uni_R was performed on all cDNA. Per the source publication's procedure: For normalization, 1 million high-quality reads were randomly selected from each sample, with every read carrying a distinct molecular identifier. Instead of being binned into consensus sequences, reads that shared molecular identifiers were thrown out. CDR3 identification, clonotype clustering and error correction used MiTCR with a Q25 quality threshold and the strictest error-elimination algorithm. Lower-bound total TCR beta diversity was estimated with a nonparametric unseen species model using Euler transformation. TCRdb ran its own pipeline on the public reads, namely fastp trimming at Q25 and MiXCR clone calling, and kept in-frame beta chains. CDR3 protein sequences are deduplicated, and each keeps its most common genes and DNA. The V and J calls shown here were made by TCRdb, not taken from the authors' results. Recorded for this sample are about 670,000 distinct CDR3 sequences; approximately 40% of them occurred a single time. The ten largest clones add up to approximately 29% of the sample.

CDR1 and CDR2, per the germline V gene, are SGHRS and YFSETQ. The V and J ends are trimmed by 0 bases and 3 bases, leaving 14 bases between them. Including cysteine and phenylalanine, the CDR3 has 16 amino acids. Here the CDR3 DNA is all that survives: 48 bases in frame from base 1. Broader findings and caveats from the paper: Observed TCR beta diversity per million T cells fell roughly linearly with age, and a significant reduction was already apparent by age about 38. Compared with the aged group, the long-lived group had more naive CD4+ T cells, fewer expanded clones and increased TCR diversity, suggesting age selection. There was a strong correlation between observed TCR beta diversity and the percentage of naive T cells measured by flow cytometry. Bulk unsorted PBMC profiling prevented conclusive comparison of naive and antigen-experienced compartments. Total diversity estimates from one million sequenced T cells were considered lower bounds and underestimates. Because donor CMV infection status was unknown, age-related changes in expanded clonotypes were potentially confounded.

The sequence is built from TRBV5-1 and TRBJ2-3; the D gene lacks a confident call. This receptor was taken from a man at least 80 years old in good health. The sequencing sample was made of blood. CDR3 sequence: CASSLAPQLRTDTQYF. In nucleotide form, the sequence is TGCGCCAGCAGCTTGGCGCCCCAATTGAGAACAGATACGCAGTATTTT.